Listed here are 23 T cell receptor beta chains from one sample, sequenced in a study of T-cell reconstitution after alpha-beta-depleted transplantation in children. Preparation of the TCRbeta library used unique molecular identifiers. TCRdb recomputed calls from the PCR reads with MiXCR, one row per CDR3 protein. The table lists about 97,000 distinct CDR3 sequences, approximately 8% of them singletons, with approximately 16% in the top ten. The sample consisted of PBMCs, taken before TCRalphabeta/CD19-depleted stem cell transplant. The receptors derive from a boy younger than 10 with acute lymphoblastic leukemia, due to receive a stem cell transplant.

The chain uses TRBV20-1 and TRBJ2-3; TRBD1 matches 7 bases. Germline CDR1 reads DFQATT; CDR2 reads SNEGSKA (reference sequence). V lost 4 bases, J lost 5 bases, and 9 bases stayed unmatched. The CDR3 is 14 residues long. CDR3 region: CSATTGANGDTQYF. The CDR3 nucleotides are TGCAGTGCTACCACAGGGGCAAATGGAGATACGCAGTATTTT.

This clonotype was seen a handful of times. The chain uses TRBV12-3 or TRBV12-4 and TRBJ2-3, with TRBD2 identical over 11 bases. The CDR3 runs 16 residues. The V segment lost 1 base and the J segment 4 bases; nucleotides outside the gene matches: 4. CDR3 protein: CASSLGLAGGSDTQYF. The CDR3 DNA reads as TGTGCCAGCAGTTTAGGGCTAGCGGGGGGATCAGATACGCAGTATTTT.

This clonotype was seen many times. The genes are TRBV20-1 and TRBJ1-2; D may be TRBD1 (5 bases). V was pared by 0 bases and J by 7 bases, with 12 bases between. This CDR3 contains 13 residues. Germline loops: CDR1 DFQATT, CDR2 SNEGSKA (reference sequence). The CDR3 nucleotides are TGCAGTGCTAGAGATTACCAGGGTTTTGGCTACACCTTC. As protein: CSARDYQGFGYTF.

V gene TRBV6-4 combines with J gene TRBJ2-3; possible D gene TRBD2, 6 bases. Trimming took off 0 bases at V and 0 bases at J, with 7 bases between the two ends. This CDR3 has 15 residues. Germline-derived CDR1 and CDR2 are MRHNA and SNTAGT. This chain's CDR3 is CASSDSRGSTDTQYF. The CDR3 nucleotides are TGTGCCAGCAGTGACTCTCGGGGGAGCACAGATACGCAGTATTTT.

This clonotype was counted ten times or more. V gene TRBV10-2 combines with J gene TRBJ2-1; 15 nucleotides match TRBD2. The ends lost 5 bases at V and 7 bases at J; junction bases unmatched: 6. Germline CDR1 reads WSHSY; CDR2 reads SAAADI. The CDR3 is made up of 16 amino acids. The CDR3 loop reads CASSFSGTSGGNEQFF. CDR3 DNA: TGCGCCAGCAGTTTCTCCGGGACTAGCGGGGGGAATGAGCAGTTCTTC.

By share, this clonotype counts as medium-sized. The chain is built from TRBV5-1 and TRBJ2-5; D is unresolved. This CDR3 is built from 12 residues. Germline values: CDR1 SGHRS, CDR2 YFSETQ. The V end was cut by 1 base, the J end by 9 bases, with 10 bases between. CDR3 region: CASSLYNAPQYF. CDR3 DNA: TGCGCCAGCAGCTTGTATAACGCCCCCCAGTACTTC.

At least ten counts were recorded for this clonotype. The rearrangement joins TRBV27 to TRBJ2-6; 7 positions agree with TRBD1. CDR1 is MNHEY, CDR2 SMNVEV, per germline (reference sequence). The junction had 5 bases not matched to a gene; V was cut back by 6 bases and J by 0 bases. This CDR3 contains 16 residues. For the CDR3, the DNA is TGTGCCAGCAGCCTAGGGACAGTCTCTGGGGCCAACGTCCTGACTTTC. Protein product: CASSLGTVSGANVLTF.

This clonotype was counted only a few times. The rearrangement links TRBV4-2 to TRBJ2-6, with a possible D match to TRBD2 (5 bases). From germline, CDR1 is LGHNA and CDR2 YNFKEQ. V was cut by 0 bases and J by 0 bases, with 6 bases left in between. The CDR3 is 16 amino acids. The CDR3: CASSQEGSSGANVLTF. Written as DNA, the CDR3 is TGTGCCAGCAGCCAAGAGGGGAGCTCTGGGGCCAACGTCCTGACTTTC.

This clonotype was counted between two and nine times. V gene TRBV29-1 combines with J gene TRBJ2-5; D not certain. The length of the CDR3 is 11 residues. The V gene lost 4 bases and the J gene lost 4 bases, with 7 bases spanning the gap. The germline CDR1 and CDR2 sequences are SQVTM and ANQGSEA. The CDR3 here is CSVGGGETQYF. Written as DNA, the CDR3 is TGCAGCGTTGGAGGTGGAGAGACCCAGTACTTC.

This clonotype has a count of ten or more. This chain links TRBV6-5 with TRBJ1-5, with D perhaps TRBD1 (5 bases). CDR1 and CDR2 (germline): MNHEY, SVGAGI. V was trimmed by 9 bases and J by 5 bases, leaving 14 bases between them. The CDR3 sequence is 13 residues long. The CDR3 DNA follows: TGTGCCAGTGTTGGGGACGTCTATCAGCCCCAGCATTTT. The encoded protein is CASVGDVYQPQHF.

This clonotype has a handful of counts. This sequence joins TRBV6-7 and TRBJ1-4; D unclear. TRBV6-7 is an ORF for which the function is uncertain. V lost 0 bases and J 2 bases, leaving 10 bases between the germline ends. This CDR3 is 16 amino acids long. The CDR3: CASSYSIQRTNEKLFF. The CDR3 DNA reads as TGTGCCAGCAGTTACTCGATACAGCGCACTAATGAAAAACTGTTTTTT.

This clonotype has a handful of counts. The V gene is TRBV14, the J gene TRBJ2-5; perhaps D is TRBD1 or TRBD2 (5 bases each). CDR1 is SGHDN, CDR2 FVKESK, per germline. This CDR3 spans 16 amino acids. Trimming stripped 2 bases from V and 7 bases from J, with 20 bases between. DNA for the CDR3: TGTGCCAGCAGCCAACAAGAGGGGCCCAGTTGGGGGACCCAGTACTTC. As protein: CASSQQEGPSWGTQYF.

This clonotype was seen ten or more times. The chain carries TRBV20-1 and TRBJ2-2; D is undetermined. V lost 7 bases, J lost 5 bases, and 8 bases lay in between. CDR1 is DFQATT, CDR2 SNEGSKA, per germline (reference sequence). CDR3 length equals 11 residues. The CDR3 is CSGAATGELFF. CDR3 DNA sequence: TGCAGTGGGGCGGCGACCGGGGAGCTGTTTTTT.

The chain links TRBV7-9 to TRBJ2-7, with 8 bases matching TRBD1. V shed 6 bases, J shed 4 bases, and the junction held 8 bases outside the gene matches. This CDR3 spans 14 amino acids. Germline assignment: CDR1 SEHNR and CDR2 FQNEAQ (reference sequence). As DNA, the CDR3 is TGTGCCAGCAGACGTTGGACAGGGCAGTACGAGCAGTACTTC. It is translated as CASRRWTGQYEQYF.

There are many counts of this clonotype. This chain joins TRBV4-2 and TRBJ1-2; 10 nucleotides align to TRBD1. Germline CDR1 is LGHNA and CDR2 is YNFKEQ. The CDR3 loop spans 12 amino acids. J was trimmed by 6 bases and V by 7 bases; bases with no gene match: 2. As DNA, the CDR3 is TGTGCCAGCACCGGGACAGGGGATGGCTACACCTTC. It codes for CASTGTGDGYTF.

Only a few counts were recorded for this clonotype. This rearrangement joins TRBV12-3 or TRBV12-4 to TRBJ2-3; 14 nucleotides line up with TRBD2. After removal of 6 bases from V and 1 base from J, the junction contained 9 bases not matched to a gene. The CDR3 length is 18 residues. The CDR3 DNA sequence: TGTGCCAGCAGCTCGGGACTAGCGGGGGTTGGGGGCACAGATACGCAGTATTTT. It yields the protein CASSSGLAGVGGTDTQYF.

In its sample, this clonotype was seen many times. The rearrangement joins TRBV12-3 or TRBV12-4 to TRBJ1-5; 7 nucleotides align to TRBD1. CDR3 size: 15 residues. V lost 2 bases, J lost 1 base, and 2 bases stayed unmatched. CDR3 protein: CASSLSRGSNQPQHF. CDR3 sequence (DNA): TGTGCCAGCAGTTTAAGCAGGGGGAGCAATCAGCCCCAGCATTTT.

About this clonotype itself: Being one base from a much bigger clone, this may be a read error. No conserved phenylalanine or tryptophan ends this CDR3, so it is likely a read error. The chain carries TRBV5-6 and TRBJ2-3; D gene uncertain. From germline, CDR1 is SGHDT and CDR2 YYEEEE. The length of the CDR3 is 13 residues. Trimming took off 3 bases at V and 6 bases at J, with 11 bases between the two ends. Written as DNA, the CDR3 is TGTGCCAGCAGCTATGGGATCGGGGATACGCAGTATTCT. Translating it yields CASSYGIGDTQYS.

J is TRBJ2-7 and V is TRBV5-5; TRBD2 agrees at 10 bases. V was clipped by 0 bases and J by 3 bases; unmatched bases: 9. This CDR3 contains 17 residues. Looked up from germline, CDR1 is SGHKS and CDR2 is YYEKEE (reference sequence). The CDR3 coding sequence is TGTGCCAGCAGCTTGGCTGGGCTAGCGGGGGCTATCTACGAGCAGTACTTC. This gives the protein CASSLAGLAGAIYEQYF.

Only a few counts were recorded for this clonotype. The chain uses TRBV27 and TRBJ2-5, with D perhaps being TRBD1 or TRBD2 (7 bases each). This CDR3 has 15 amino acids. Trimming cost V 5 bases and J 5 bases, with 18 bases left between them. CDR1 is MNHEY and CDR2 is SMNVEV in the germline V gene (reference sequence). The chain's CDR3 is CASSPQTGRVETQYF. In DNA form, the CDR3 reads TGTGCCAGCAGTCCCCAGACAGGGAGGGTCGAGACCCAGTACTTC.

The rearrangement joins TRBV4-2 to TRBJ2-7, with D perhaps being TRBD1 or TRBD2 (5 bases each). Trimming removed 6 bases from V and 3 bases from J, with 18 bases in between. Per germline, CDR1 LGHNA and CDR2 YNFKEQ. CDR3 length: 15 amino acids. CDR3 amino acids: CASSPLRDAGYEQYF. The CDR3 DNA reads TGTGCCAGCAGTCCCCTACGGGACGCCGGCTACGAGCAGTACTTC.

This clonotype was found a few times. The J gene is TRBJ1-1, the V gene TRBV20-1; 7 nucleotides line up with TRBD1. Germline V CDR1 and CDR2: DFQATT, SNEGSKA (reference sequence). Losses at the gene ends were 4 bases for V and 11 bases for J; bases not matched to a gene: 10. The length of the CDR3 is 12 residues. In DNA, the CDR3 is TGCAGTGCTAACCCTCCCCCAGGGGGGGCTTTCTTT. Its translation is CSANPPPGGAFF.

The chain is built from TRBV6-2 or TRBV6-3 and TRBJ1-5; the D is unclear. Per germline, CDR1 MNHEY and CDR2 SVGEGT. The CDR3 is made up of 16 amino acids. The ends were cut back, 2 bases at V and 0 bases at J, with 11 bases in the middle. The CDR3 sequence: CASSYTSGGSNQPQHF. In DNA form, the CDR3 reads TGTGCCAGCAGTTACACAAGCGGAGGTAGCAATCAGCCCCAGCATTTT.